This record covers a single T cell receptor (beta chain). Trimming took 5 bases from V and 2 from J; bases not matched to a gene: 7. The CDR3 totals 15 residues. Germline loops: CDR1 SGHAT, CDR2 FQDESV (reference sequence). This entry comes from a study of blood T cell repertoires in COVID-19. Whole-study context: Collection of acute and convalescent COVID-19 samples took place in the United States, Italy and Spain.

Method: immunoSEQ multiplex PCR; TCRdb's copy keeps in-frame clones and lacks some. The sample holds 130,000 to 150,000 clones, 85% seen once. V gene TRBV11-1 combines with J gene TRBJ2-3; 7 positions agree with TRBD2. The specimen sequenced was PBMCs or T cells enriched from blood (not recorded which). This TCR came from a woman in her forties who had recovered from COVID-19. The CDR3 DNA reads as TGTGCCAGCAGCCAGGGAGGGACCTACACAGATACGCAGTATTTT. Translation gives CASSQGGTYTDTQYF.